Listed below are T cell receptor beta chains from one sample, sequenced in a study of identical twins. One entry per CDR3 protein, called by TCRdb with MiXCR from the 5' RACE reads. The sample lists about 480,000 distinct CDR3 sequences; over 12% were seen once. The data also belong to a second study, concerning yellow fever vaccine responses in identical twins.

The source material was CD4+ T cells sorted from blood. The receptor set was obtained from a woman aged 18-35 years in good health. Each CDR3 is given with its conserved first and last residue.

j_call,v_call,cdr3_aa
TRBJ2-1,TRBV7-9,CASSLGRPPYNEQFF
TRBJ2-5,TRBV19,CASRDAGGKETQYF
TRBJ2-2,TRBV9,CASKPGWAGELFF
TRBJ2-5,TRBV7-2,CASSLVGGGETQYF
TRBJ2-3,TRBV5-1,CASSFGLAGGLGTDTQYF
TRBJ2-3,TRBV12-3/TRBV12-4,CASTITGRGAYTDTQYF
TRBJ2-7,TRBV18,CASSPPVGPYEQYF
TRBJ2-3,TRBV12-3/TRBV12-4,CASLTSGATDTQYF
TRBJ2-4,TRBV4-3,CASSQAASGRENIQYF
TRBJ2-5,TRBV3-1,CASSQAGGTQETQYF
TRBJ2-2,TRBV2,CASSGLAGRLFF
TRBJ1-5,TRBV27,CASRQGTGNQPQHF
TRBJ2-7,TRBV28,CASSLFGEYEQYF
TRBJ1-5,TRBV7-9,CASSLEGTANQPQHF
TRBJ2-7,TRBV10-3,CAIGDTESYEQYF
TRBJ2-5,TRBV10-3,CAIGGTRGETQYF
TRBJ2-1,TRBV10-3,CAISESAGHSSYNEQFF